This is a list of T cell receptor beta chains from one sample in a study of blood T cells in healthy people across ages. MiXCR, run by TCRdb on the 5' RACE reads, gives a single entry per CDR3 protein. In the table there are approximately 800,000 distinct CDR3 sequences, about 62% of which are singletons. Sequencing was performed on blood. Receptor source: a man aged 30-40 years in good health. The CDR3 runs from the conserved cysteine through the conserved F or W. D genes are given only for firm matches. A row's size may be missing; if present it is once, few, many or a size class.

>TRBJ2-5|NA|TRBV7-7|TRBD1
CASSGDRQGWETQYF
TGTGCTAGCAGCGGAGATAGACAGGGGTGGGAGACCCAGTACTTC
>TRBJ1-2|NA|TRBV2|TRBD1
CASRPPPGQKNYGYTF
TGTGCCAGCAGGCCCCCCCCGGGACAGAAGAACTATGGCTACACCTTC
>TRBJ1-6|NA|TRBV5-1|TRBD1
CASSLTAGQNNSPLHF
TGCGCCAGCAGCCTAACTGCGGGACAGAATAATTCACCCCTCCACTTT
>TRBJ1-5|NA|TRBV28|NA
CASSLYRLNQPQHF
TGTGCCAGCAGTTTATATCGTCTCAATCAGCCCCAGCATTTT
>TRBJ2-3|few|TRBV29-1|NA
CSATSQADTQYF
TGCAGCGCCACTTCACAGGCAGATACGCAGTATTTT
>TRBJ1-4|NA|TRBV7-2|NA
CASSLGPAGLNEKLFF
TGTGCCAGCAGCTTAGGGCCTGCCGGGCTAAATGAAAAACTGTTTTTT
>TRBJ2-3|few|TRBV20-1|TRBD1
CSAPDRASTDTQYF
TGCAGTGCCCCGGACAGGGCCAGCACAGATACGCAGTATTTT
>TRBJ2-5|NA|TRBV18|TRBD1
CASSLTRSGGGETQYF
TGTGCCAGCTCACTGACACGTTCAGGGGGTGGAGAGACCCAGTACTTC
>TRBJ2-3|NA|TRBV20-1|TRBD2
CSASGGAVSDTQYF
TGCAGTGCTAGCGGGGGGGCCGTCTCAGATACGCAGTATTTT
>TRBJ2-3|NA|TRBV29-1|TRBD1
CSVESRGLYTQYF
TGCAGCGTTGAAAGTAGGGGGCTGTATACGCAGTATTTT
>TRBJ2-7|few|TRBV4-2|TRBD1
CASSQQPGQDFSYEQYF
TGTGCCAGCAGCCAACAACCCGGACAGGACTTCTCCTACGAGCAGTACTTC
>TRBJ1-2|NA|TRBV3-1|NA
CASSPNGGNYGYTF
TGTGCCAGCAGCCCCAACGGGGGTAACTATGGCTACACCTTC
>TRBJ2-1|NA|TRBV5-1|TRBD2
CACSSPGLAGAEQFF
TGCGCCTGCAGCTCTCCGGGACTAGCGGGGGCTGAGCAGTTCTTC
>TRBJ2-5|NA|TRBV10-3|NA
CAISDNIQTQYF
TGTGCCATCAGTGATAACATACAGACCCAGTACTTC
>TRBJ1-2|NA|TRBV29-1|NA
CSVEPRGGPRGGYGYTF
TGCAGCGTTGAGCCGAGAGGTGGGCCCCGGGGTGGCTATGGCTACACCTTC
>TRBJ2-3|NA|TRBV7-2|NA
CASSRRRDLHTDTQYF
TGTGCCAGCAGCCGCAGAAGGGACTTACACACAGATACGCAGTATTTT
>TRBJ2-6|NA|TRBV20-1|NA
CSAREGGGANVLTF
TGCAGTGCTAGAGAGGGTGGTGGGGCCAACGTCCTGACTTTC
>TRBJ2-1|NA|TRBV5-1|NA
CASSLSTGGANEQFF
TGCGCCAGCAGCTTGAGTACTGGCGGGGCCAATGAGCAGTTCTTC
>TRBJ2-7|few|TRBV5-1|NA
CASSLVSVNEQYF
TGCGCCAGCAGCTTGGTATCGGTAAACGAGCAGTACTTC
>TRBJ2-4|NA|TRBV4-2|TRBD2
CASSQDTSGKNIQYF
TGTGCCAGCAGCCAAGACACTAGCGGCAAAAACATTCAGTACTTC
>TRBJ1-2|few|TRBV4-3|TRBD1
CASSPRTGGDYGYTF
TGCGCCAGCAGCCCCCGGACAGGGGGCGACTATGGCTACACCTTC
>TRBJ1-4|NA|TRBV20-1|NA
CSDGTNLFF
TGCAGTGATGGGACCAACCTGTTTTTT
>TRBJ2-3|NA|TRBV5-6|NA
CASSVPGLVTDTQYF
TGTGCCAGCAGCGTACCGGGACTCGTCACAGATACGCAGTATTTT
>TRBJ2-1|NA|TRBV29-1|NA
CSVAGSSSYDEQFF
TGCAGCGTTGCTGGGTCGAGCTCCTACGATGAGCAGTTCTTC
>TRBJ2-6|many|TRBV20-1|NA
CSASRPGANVLTF
TGCAGTGCTAGCAGGCCTGGGGCCAACGTCCTGACTTTC
>TRBJ2-5|NA|TRBV11-2|NA
CASSLSDSNPETQYF
TGTGCCAGCAGCTTATCGGACAGCAACCCAGAGACCCAGTACTTC
>TRBJ2-3|NA|TRBV29-1|TRBD1
CSVEGTGFLTDTQYF
TGCAGCGTCGAGGGGACAGGCTTCCTCACAGATACGCAGTATTTT